Listed below are T cell receptor beta chains from one sample, sequenced in a study of CD8+ T cells in alopecia areata. Clones were sequenced by immunoSEQ multiplex PCR, and TCRdb holds only the in-frame ones, with some missing. The sample records around 100,000 clones, approximately 84% being singletons. The sequencing here drew on CD8+ T cells sorted from blood, taken at approximately week 30, from a patient treated with tofacitinib. The receptors were gathered from a human donor with alopecia areata. CDR3s include the opening cysteine and the closing phenylalanine or tryptophan. D genes are given only for firm matches. Rows may omit the clone size; those that give it use once, few, many or a size class.

D gene	clone size	V gene	J gene	CDR3 protein	CDR3 DNA
.	.	TRBV14	TRBJ2-2	CASSPSKGTLPGELFF	TGTGCCAGCAGCCCCTCAAAGGGGACTCTTCCCGGGGAGCTGTTTTTT
.	.	TRBV27	TRBJ1-2	CASSDGLWGYTF	TGTGCCAGCAGCGACGGACTTTGGGGCTACACCTTC
.	.	TRBV28	TRBJ2-4	CASSPEAGTKNIQYF	TGTGCCAGCAGCCCCGAGGCGGGGACCAAAAACATTCAGTACTTC
TRBD1	few	TRBV29-1	TRBJ1-1	CSARTGRGSTEAFF	TGCAGCGCCCGGACAGGGAGAGGAAGCACTGAAGCTTTCTTT
TRBD2	.	TRBV4-1	TRBJ2-3	CASSQVFLAGVFTDTQYF	TGCGCCAGCAGCCAAGTCTTTCTAGCGGGAGTTTTCACAGATACGCAGTATTTT
.	.	TRBV7-8	TRBJ1-1	CASSLGLGITNTEAFF	TGTGCCAGCAGCTTAGGGTTGGGCATTACGAACACTGAAGCTTTCTTT
.	.	TRBV29-1	TRBJ2-7	CSVVFGSSYEQYF	TGCAGCGTTGTTTTTGGCAGCTCCTACGAGCAGTACTTC
TRBD2	.	TRBV14	TRBJ2-1	CASSQLAGGSYNEQFF	TGTGCCAGCAGCCAACTAGCGGGGGGCTCCTACAATGAGCAGTTCTTC
.	.	TRBV7-9	TRBJ2-5	CASSSDDRGAQYF	TGTGCCAGCAGCTCCGACGACCGCGGGGCCCAGTACTTC
TRBD2	.	TRBV30	TRBJ2-1	CAWIGGSPYNEQFF	TGTGCCTGGATAGGCGGGAGCCCCTACAATGAGCAGTTCTTC
.	.	TRBV27	TRBJ2-3	CASTPGAGLRDTQYF	TGTGCCAGCACCCCGGGAGCGGGCTTAAGAGATACGCAGTATTTT
.	.	TRBV6-5	TRBJ2-7	CASSPTDRSWYEQYF	TGTGCCAGCAGCCCTACGGACCGGAGCTGGTACGAGCAGTACTTC
TRBD1	.	TRBV5-1	TRBJ1-4	CASSYERGQVNEKLFF	TGCGCCAGCAGTTACGAAAGGGGGCAGGTCAATGAAAAACTGTTTTTT
TRBD1	.	TRBV7-6	TRBJ2-1	CASSETGVYNEQFF	TGTGCCAGCAGCGAGACAGGGGTGTACAATGAGCAGTTCTTC
.	.	TRBV27	TRBJ2-7	CASSLTSSYEQYF	TGTGCCAGCAGTTTAACGAGTTCCTACGAGCAGTACTTC
.	.	TRBV19	TRBJ1-5	CASTANRDGPNQPQHF	TGTGCCAGTACCGCAAACAGGGACGGCCCCAATCAGCCCCAGCATTTT
.	.	TRBV11-3	TRBJ2-5	CASSLGDQSLETQYF	TGTGCCAGCAGCTTAGGGGACCAGTCACTTGAGACCCAGTACTTC
.	.	TRBV27	TRBJ2-2	CASKVGGAGELFF	TGTGCCAGCAAAGTGGGCGGGGCCGGGGAGCTGTTTTTT
.	.	TRBV6-5	TRBJ1-2	CASSYNNRDNRGYTF	TGTGCCAGCAGTTACAATAATCGGGACAATCGTGGCTACACCTTC
TRBD1	few	TRBV9	TRBJ2-5	CASSGRDRGGETQYF	TGTGCCAGCAGCGGCCGGGACAGGGGAGGAGAGACCCAGTACTTC
TRBD1	.	TRBV27	TRBJ2-7	CASSFSLGDRGFYEQYF	TGTGCCAGCAGTTTCTCGCTTGGAGACAGGGGTTTCTACGAGCAGTACTTC
.	.	TRBV29-1	TRBJ1-2	CSVVRDGGYTF	TGCAGCGTGGTCAGGGATGGGGGCTACACCTTC
TRBD1	.	TRBV7-9	TRBJ2-7	CASSPTGDLREQYF	TGTGCCAGTTCCCCGACAGGGGACCTTAGGGAGCAGTACTTC
TRBD1	.	TRBV6-5	TRBJ2-7	CASRPDRGSEQYF	TGTGCCAGCAGACCCGACAGGGGGAGCGAGCAGTACTTC
.	.	TRBV11-2	TRBJ2-2	CASSLDFYMEGPTGELFF	TGTGCCAGCAGCTTAGATTTTTATATGGAGGGCCCCACCGGGGAGCTGTTTTTT
.	.	TRBV6-5	TRBJ1-1	CASRPAPEMNTEAFF	TGTGCCAGCAGACCGGCACCCGAAATGAACACTGAAGCTTTCTTT
.	.	TRBV10-3	TRBJ2-3	CAISEGGTDTQYF	TGTGCCATCAGTGAAGGGGGAACAGATACGCAGTATTTT
.	.	TRBV5-6	TRBJ2-5	CASSLVGVPSAYQETQYF	TGTGCCAGCAGCTTGGTGGGTGTGCCTAGCGCTTACCAAGAGACCCAGTACTTC
TRBD1	.	TRBV6-1	TRBJ2-7	CASSIDRASSYEQYF	TGTGCCAGCAGCATAGACAGGGCGAGCTCCTACGAGCAGTACTTC
TRBD2	once	TRBV5-1	TRBJ2-2	CASSPGLATGELFF	TGCGCCAGCAGCCCGGGACTAGCTACCGGGGAGCTGTTTTTT
.	.	TRBV27	TRBJ2-5	CASSLSSGPGTQYF	TGTGCCAGCAGTTTATCGTCGGGCCCGGGGACCCAGTACTTC
TRBD2	.	TRBV5-4	TRBJ2-3	CASHGGAGAQGDTQYF	TGTGCCAGCCACGGGGGGGCGGGGGCGCAAGGAGATACGCAGTATTTT
TRBD2	once	TRBV27	TRBJ2-3	CASISTGTSGGGDTQYF	TGTGCCAGCATTTCGACCGGGACTAGCGGAGGGGGGGATACGCAGTATTTT
.	.	TRBV2	TRBJ2-1	CASRNPNGYNEQFF	TGTGCCAGCAGAAACCCTAATGGGTACAATGAGCAGTTCTTC
.	.	TRBV7-6	TRBJ2-5	CASSLGVETQYF	TGTGCCAGCAGCTTAGGGGTGGAGACCCAGTACTTC
.	.	TRBV2	TRBJ2-1	CASSPGHLTSSSYNEQFF	TGTGCCAGCAGTCCGGGACACCTTACCTCGAGCTCCTACAATGAGCAGTTCTTC
TRBD1	.	TRBV4-1	TRBJ2-1	CASSQGGTGMYNEQFF	TGCGCCAGCAGCCAAGGCGGGACAGGGATGTACAATGAGCAGTTCTTC
TRBD1	.	TRBV5-1	TRBJ2-7	CASSLGGQPYEQYF	TGCGCCAGCAGCTTGGGGGGACAGCCCTACGAGCAGTACTTC
.	.	TRBV4-1	TRBJ2-1	CASSQDRNEQFF	TGCGCCAGCAGCCAAGATCGGAATGAGCAGTTCTTC
.	.	TRBV29-1	TRBJ2-1	CSVEGGKTSYNEQFF	TGCAGCGTTGAAGGAGGCAAGACCTCCTACAATGAGCAGTTCTTC
.	.	TRBV5-4	TRBJ2-7	CASSPQVSYEQYF	TGTGCCAGCAGCCCACAGGTCTCCTACGAGCAGTACTTC
.	.	TRBV5-4	TRBJ2-7	CASSLGDAHYEQYF	TGTGCCAGCAGCTTAGGGGACGCACACTACGAGCAGTACTTC